This is a list of T cell receptor beta chains from one sample in a study of OX40 agonist ivuxolimab in advanced cancers. Sequencing was performed with immunoSEQ multiplex PCR; in TCRdb, only in-frame clones are kept and a portion is missing. Among about 150,000 clones listed, over 75% were seen once. Sequencing was performed on CD4+ or CD8+ T cells sorted from blood, taken in a trial of the OX40 agonist ivuxolimab. The source of these receptors is an adult with an advanced solid tumor such as melanoma, head and neck, liver or kidney cancer. CDR3s include the opening cysteine and the closing phenylalanine or tryptophan. Each record gives: V gene, D gene, clone size, J gene, CDR3 DNA, CDR3 protein. The D gene is left open where the match is weak. Rows give clone size only sometimes, using once, few, many, or a class for an expanded clone.

TRBV10-3,-,-,TRBJ2-7,TGTGCCATCAGTGAATCTTCCTCCTACGAGCAGTACTTC,CAISESSSYEQYF
TRBV30,-,-,TRBJ2-2,TGTGCCTGGAGTCCGGAACTAGTTTCCGGGGAGCTGTTTTTT,CAWSPELVSGELFF
TRBV4-2,-,-,TRBJ2-7,TGTGCCAGCAGCCAAGATCGAATGGGCTCCTACGAGCAGTACTTC,CASSQDRMGSYEQYF
TRBV7-2,-,-,TRBJ2-2,TGTGCCAGCAGCACGGGACCGCTGAACACCGGGGAGCTGTTTTTT,CASSTGPLNTGELFF
TRBV9,-,-,TRBJ2-4,TGTGCCAGCAGCGCCGAACAGGGAGGCAAAAACATTCAGTACTTC,CASSAEQGGKNIQYF
TRBV11-2,TRBD2,-,TRBJ2-1,TGTGCCAGCAGCTCGAGACTAGCGTCCTCGTACAATGAGCAGTTCTTC,CASSSRLASSYNEQFF
TRBV6-1,-,once,TRBJ2-7,TGTGCCAGCAACCCTAGCGTTACCTACGAGCAGTACTTC,CASNPSVTYEQYF
TRBV29-1,TRBD1,-,TRBJ1-1,TGCAGCGTCCTCGGGACAGGGGGTAAGGTCACTGAAGCTTTCTTT,CSVLGTGGKVTEAFF
TRBV15,-,-,TRBJ1-4,TGTGCCACCAGCAGGGGCCGGGGGCGGACTAATGAAAAACTGTTTTTT,CATSRGRGRTNEKLFF
TRBV6-4,-,-,TRBJ2-3,TGTGCCAGCAGTCGTTCAGGGTTCGAAGGAGATACGCAGTATTTT,CASSRSGFEGDTQYF
TRBV7-3,TRBD2,-,TRBJ2-1,TGTGCCAGCAGCCCCCTAGCGGGAAGGAATAATGAGCAGTTCTTC,CASSPLAGRNNEQFF
TRBV18,-,-,TRBJ2-1,TGTGCCAGCTCACCTCGGGACGAACAGTTCTTC,CASSPRDEQFF
TRBV7-9,-,-,TRBJ1-3,TGTGCCAGCAGCTTCGATGTGACGGTGGGAAACACCATATATTTT,CASSFDVTVGNTIYF
TRBV12-2,-,few,TRBJ2-3,TGTGCAAGTCGCTTAGCGTTCATCGGGGACAGGGGAAAAGATACGCAGTATTTT,CASRLAFIGDRGKDTQYF
TRBV20-1,-,-,TRBJ2-7,TGCAGTGCAATGGTCACCTACGAGCAGTACTTC,CSAMVTYEQYF
TRBV7-7,TRBD1,-,TRBJ2-5,TGTGCTAGCAGCTTATCGCCGACAGGGGGGGCGGACCAAGAGACCCAGTACTTC,CASSLSPTGGADQETQYF
TRBV5-8,TRBD2,-,TRBJ2-5,TGTGCCAGCAGCTTGCAAGGGACTAGCGGGAGTCAGGAGACCCAGTACTTC,CASSLQGTSGSQETQYF
TRBV2,-,once,TRBJ2-3,TGTGCCAGCAGTGAACGGACTAGCACAGATACGCAGTATTTT,CASSERTSTDTQYF
TRBV4-2,TRBD2,-,TRBJ2-2,TGTGCCAGCAGCTTCACTAGCGGGAGGGCCGGCGTCGGGGAGCTGTTTTTT,CASSFTSGRAGVGELFF
TRBV10-2,-,-,TRBJ2-4,TGCGCCAGCACCCTAGGGGGGGGAAACATTCAGTACTTC,CASTLGGGNIQYF